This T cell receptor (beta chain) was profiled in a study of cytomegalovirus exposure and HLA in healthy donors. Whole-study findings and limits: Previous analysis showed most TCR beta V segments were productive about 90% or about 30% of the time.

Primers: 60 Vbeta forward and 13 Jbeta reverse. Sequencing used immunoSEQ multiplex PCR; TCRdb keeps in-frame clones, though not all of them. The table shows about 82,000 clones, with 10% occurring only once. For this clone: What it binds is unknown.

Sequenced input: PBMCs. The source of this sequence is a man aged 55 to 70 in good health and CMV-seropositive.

The CDR3 DNA sequence: TGTGCCAGCAGCTTACAGGGGGCTGGAGAGCAGTTCTTC. It is translated as CASSLQGAGEQFF. The chain uses TRBV7-8 and TRBJ2-1; 8 nucleotides align to TRBD1. Germline CDR1 SGHVS, CDR2 FQNEAQ. CDR3 length: 13 amino acids. The junction had 4 bases not matched to a gene; V was cut back by 2 bases and J by 10 bases.